This TCR beta chain was recorded in a study of CD8+ T cells in alopecia areata. The wider study: Treated patients took oral tofacitinib at 5 to 10 mg twice daily. People stayed on tofacitinib for 6 to 18 months, then stopped the drug for 6 months.

Investigators isolated RNA and reverse transcribed it into cDNA to act as the sequencing template. Sequencing used immunoSEQ multiplex PCR; TCRdb keeps in-frame clones, though not all of them. The sample records roughly 120,000 clones, roughly two fifths being singletons. Individuals with alopecia areata gave both lesional scalp punch biopsies and peripheral blood for collection. Germline lookup yields CDR1 LGHNA and CDR2 YNFKEQ. The CDR3 has 14 residues. Trimming left V 0 bases short and J 3 bases short, with 8 bases between. The receptor's source is a human donor with alopecia areata. The specimen was CD4+ T cells sorted from blood. The chain recombines TRBV4-2 with TRBJ2-5, with unresolved D. CDR3 in DNA: TGTGCCAGCAGCCAAGATGGTGGGAAAGAGACCCAGTACTTC. Translated, it gives CASSQDGGKETQYF.